This TCR beta chain originates from a study of blood T cell repertoires in COVID-19. Study-level background: Spain, Italy and the United States supplied samples that represented acute and convalescent COVID-19.

The CDR3 is 16 amino acids. Germline trimming cut 4 bases from V and 4 bases from J; bases unmatched to any gene: 1. Looked up from germline, CDR1 is SGHAT and CDR2 is FQNNGV. How the authors handled the data: Estimation of nucleated cell counts was performed using reference gene primer amplification. The protocol was immunoSEQ multiplex PCR, while the TCRdb copy is restricted to in-frame clones and leaves out a portion. V and J calls and clone size follow that table, whereas D and trimming were derived from the DNA. The sample holds about 38,000 clones, about 85% seen once. The source of this sequence is a man aged 45-65 years with active COVID-19. This chain connects TRBV11-2 to TRBJ2-2, with 15 bases matching TRBD2. Sequenced material: peripheral blood. The CDR3 DNA is TGTGCCAGCAGCTCGGGACTAGCGGGGGGCACCGGGGAGCTGTTTTTT. Its protein is CASSSGLAGGTGELFF.